This T cell receptor (beta chain) was identified during a study of blood T cells in healthy people across ages (dated by TCRdb to between 2015 and 2017). Study-level background: In model experiments, template switching captured roughly one uniquely barcoded TCR beta cDNA molecule for every two T cells. The study measured age-related changes in TCR beta repertoire diversity using deep sequencing normalized with unique cDNA molecular identifiers. Four age groups were formed from the donors: young (average about 17 years), middle-aged (around 40), aged (about 68) and long-lived (roughly 88). Using the same blood draw, the study looked at two additional independent replicas of 1 million unique cDNA reads for two donors, one aged 18 to 30 and the other aged 80 or older. Overall study results and their limits: Estimates of total diversity based on one million sequenced T cells were regarded as lower bounds and as underestimates. Observed TCR beta diversity per million T cells fell roughly linearly with age, and a significant reduction was already apparent by age around 44. Bulk unsorted PBMC profiling prevented conclusive comparison of naive and antigen-experienced compartments. There was a strong correlation between observed TCR beta diversity and the percentage of naive T cells measured by flow cytometry. Because the CMV infection status of the donors was unknown, age-related changes in expanded clonotypes may potentially have been confounded. Compared with the aged group, the long-lived group had more naive CD4+ T cells, fewer expanded clones and increased TCR diversity, a pattern suggesting age selection.

The library relied on 5' RACE. These reads were obtained on an Illumina HiSeq 2500. A second 7 to 11 cycle PCR used a sample-barcoded 5' primer and a J-beta primer mix. A unique molecular identifier was introduced onto each TCR beta cDNA molecule by a template-switch 5' adaptor carrying 12 random nucleotides. Each sample yielded at least 3 million CDR3-containing paired-end reads. First-strand cDNA was synthesized from all RNA with the Mint cDNA synthesis kit, primed by a TRBC-specific oligonucleotide. Following uracil-DNA glycosylase treatment, a first 18-cycle PCR with universal primers M1SS and BC2_uni_R was performed on all cDNA. Concerning the study's data processing: Normalization of each sample was performed by random selection of 1 million high-quality reads, each carrying a distinct molecular identifier. Instead of being binned into consensus sequences, reads with shared molecular identifiers were discarded. MiTCR, with a Q25 quality threshold and the strictest error-elimination algorithm, was used for CDR3 identification, clonotype clustering and error correction. A nonparametric unseen species model using Euler transformation provided a lower-bound estimate of total TCR beta diversity. TCRdb's own reprocessing of the public reads used fastp at Q25 and MiXCR and kept productive beta chains. Every entry covers one CDR3 protein and lists the most common genes and DNA from its rows. These V and J calls originate from TCRdb's pipeline instead of the authors' own analysis. Within this sample are some 850,000 distinct CDR3 sequences, with roughly 24% of them counted one time only. Clones ranked in the top ten supply about 3% of the sample.

The approximately 41 donors, aged roughly 6 to 90 years, were systemically healthy Caucasian individuals from Russia. Each donor gave 8 to 10 milliliters of peripheral blood, drawn into EDTA-treated Vacutainer tubes. Ficoll-Paque density-gradient centrifugation was used to isolate PBMCs, with at least 7 million obtained per sample. Total RNA was extracted from PBMCs with Trizol reagent, with at least 6 micrograms obtained per sample. For every donor, flow cytometry on a PBMC aliquot measured the percentage of naive CD45RAhigh/CD27high T cells. This clonotype has just a few counts. Its binding antigen is unknown. No much larger clone is present one base from it, and per-base qualities are unavailable. The same data also contributed to another study, on T cells of mothers and their children. In that second paper, the authors write: Donors were nine systemically healthy Caucasian individuals: three mothers and their six children. cDNA synthesis consumed the entire amount of extracted RNA, loaded at 1.5 ug RNA in each 15 ul reaction. In the second PCR, the M1S primer added sample barcodes and 2-4 random nucleotides. Over 8 million TCR beta CDR3 reads were obtained for each mother, and 2.5 million to 3 million reads were obtained for each child. TCR recombination output is similarly shaped by thymic selection in related and unrelated pairs, with a minor effect exerted by inherited differences. Normalized repertoire overlap in related mother-child pairs was always slightly higher than in unrelated mother-child pairs, but the difference was never significant. Persistent microchimeric T cell clones were not detected, at a sensitivity of about 100 clones per million clonotypes. To look for features that set related mother-child pairs apart from unrelated individuals, the researchers ran deep NGS to compare the TCR beta repertoires of mothers and children. Mothers averaged roughly 40 +/- 4 years of age and children averaged around 11 +/- 4 years. After adapters were ligated using NEBNext reagents, the libraries underwent 100+100 nt paired-end sequencing on an Illumina HiSeq 2000. To prevent cross-contamination, the mother and child libraries were prepared a month apart and were sequenced in separate runs. For each donor, somewhere between about 500,000 and 2,000,000 distinct TCR beta clonotypes were identified. Naive TCR beta clonotypes were estimated from low-frequency clonotypes matched to each donor's FACS-determined naive share, without sorting.

Sequenced material: blood. The sequence was obtained from a boy aged 5-17 years in good health.

The CDR3 protein: CASSLQSYNEQFF. The nucleotide sequence is given as TGTGCCAGCTCATTACAATCCTACAATGAGCAGTTCTTC. Recombination connected TRBV18 to TRBJ2-1, with the identity of the D gene unclear. CDR1 and CDR2, per the germline V gene, are KGHSH and LQKENI. V is clipped by 5 bases and J by 1 base, and the sequence between their germline boundaries is 6 bases long. The CDR3 goes from the cysteine to the phenylalanine over 13 residues. Only the CDR3 region is kept as DNA, spanning 39 bases read in frame from base 1. Extended through the reference TRBV18 and TRBJ2-1 proteins, this CDR3 yields the full variable domain: NAGVMQNPRHLVRRRGQEARLRCSPMKGHSHVYWYRQLPEEGLKFMVYLQKENIIDESGMPKERFSAEFPKEGPSILRIQQVVRGDSAAYFCASSLQSYNEQFFGPGTRLTVL.